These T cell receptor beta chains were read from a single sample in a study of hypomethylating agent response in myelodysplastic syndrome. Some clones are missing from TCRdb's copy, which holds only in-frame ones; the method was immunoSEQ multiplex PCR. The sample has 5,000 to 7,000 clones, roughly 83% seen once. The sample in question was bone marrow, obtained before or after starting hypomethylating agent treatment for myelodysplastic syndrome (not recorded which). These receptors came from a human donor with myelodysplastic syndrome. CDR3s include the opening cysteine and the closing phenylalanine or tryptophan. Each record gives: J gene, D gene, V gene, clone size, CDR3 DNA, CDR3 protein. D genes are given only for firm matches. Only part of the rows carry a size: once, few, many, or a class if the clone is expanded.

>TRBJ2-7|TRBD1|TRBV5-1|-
TGCGCCAGCAGCTCGACAGGGTTGTACGAGCAGTACTTC
CASSSTGLYEQYF
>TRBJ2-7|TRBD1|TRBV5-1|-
TGCGCCAGCAGCCCCCTATTCGAGACAGGGGGCCACGAGCAGTACTTC
CASSPLFETGGHEQYF
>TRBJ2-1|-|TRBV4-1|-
TGCGCCAGCAGCCAAGCCCCGCCGCCGTTCTCCTACAATGAGCAGTTCTTC
CASSQAPPPFSYNEQFF
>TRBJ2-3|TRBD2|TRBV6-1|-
TGTGCCAGCAGTGGACTAGCGGGGGGCCACCTAATCTCTAGCACAGATACGCAGTATTTT
CASSGLAGGHLISSTDTQYF
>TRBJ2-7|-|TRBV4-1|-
TGCGCCAGCAGCCCCCAAACCGGCTACGAGCAGTACTTC
CASSPQTGYEQYF
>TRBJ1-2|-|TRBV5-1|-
TGCGCCAGCAGCTTGTACCCCATTAATGGCTACACCTTC
CASSLYPINGYTF
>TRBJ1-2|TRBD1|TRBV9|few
TGTGCCAGCAGCACCAGGACAGGCGTCTATGGCTACACCTTC
CASSTRTGVYGYTF
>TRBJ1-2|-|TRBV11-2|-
TGTGCCAGCAGCTTAAGTTTTGAGTGGAACTATGGCTACACCTTC
CASSLSFEWNYGYTF
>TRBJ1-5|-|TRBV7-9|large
TGTGCCAGCAGTAATACAGGGAGTGGGGATCAGCCCCAGCATTTT
CASSNTGSGDQPQHF
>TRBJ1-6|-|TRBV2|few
TGTGCCAGCTCCAGAGATTCACCCCTCCACTTT
CASSRDSPLHF
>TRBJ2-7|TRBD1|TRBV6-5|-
TGTGCCAGCAGTTTACGGGACAGGGGACTCTACGAGCAGTACTTC
CASSLRDRGLYEQYF
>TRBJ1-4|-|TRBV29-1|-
TGCAGCGTGAGGGGTTCGGGGAGGACTGAAAAACTGTTTTTT
CSVRGSGRTEKLFF
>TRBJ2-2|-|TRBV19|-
TGTGCCAGTAGTATAAGTGCGAACACCGGGGAGCTGTTTTTT
CASSISANTGELFF
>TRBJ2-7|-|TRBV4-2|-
TGTGCCAGCAGCCAAGGACTTGGAACCTACGAGCAGTACTTC
CASSQGLGTYEQYF
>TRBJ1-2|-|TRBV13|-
TGTGCCAGCAGTCTTCCCGATGTGATAGGCTATGGCTACACCTTC
CASSLPDVIGYGYTF
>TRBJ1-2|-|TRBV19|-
TGTGCCAGTAGTATCCCTTGGGGCGGCTACACCTTC
CASSIPWGGYTF
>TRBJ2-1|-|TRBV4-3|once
TGCGCCAGCAGCCAAGATTGGGTAAATACTAGGCAACAGTTCTTC
CASSQDWVNTRQQFF
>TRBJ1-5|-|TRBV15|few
TGTGCCACCAGCAGAGCGGCTAATCAGCCCCAGCATTTT
CATSRAANQPQHF
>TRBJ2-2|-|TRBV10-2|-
TGCGCCAGCGTCGGGGGTGCAATAGTGGGGGAGCTGTTTTTT
CASVGGAIVGELFF
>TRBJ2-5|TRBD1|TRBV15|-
TGTGCCACCAGCAGAGATGTACAGGGGGCTGCGGAGACCCAGTACTTC
CATSRDVQGAAETQYF
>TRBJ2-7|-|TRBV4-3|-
TGCGCCAGCAAACCCAATCCTGAGTCCTACGAGCAGTACTTC
CASKPNPESYEQYF
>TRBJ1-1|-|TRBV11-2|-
TGTGCCAGCAGCTTAGGGTTCACTACTGAAGCTTTCTTT
CASSLGFTTEAFF
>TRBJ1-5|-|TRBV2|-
TGTGCCAGCAGTAGGCGAACAGATAGCAATCAGCCCCAGCATTTT
CASSRRTDSNQPQHF
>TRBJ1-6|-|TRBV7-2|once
TGTGCCAGCAGCTTAGACCCGTATGGCTCACCCCTCCACTTT
CASSLDPYGSPLHF
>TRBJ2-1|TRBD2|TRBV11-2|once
TGTGCCAGCAGCTTAGTCCCCACTAGCGGGGGGGCCGCCGAGCAGTTCTTC
CASSLVPTSGGAAEQFF
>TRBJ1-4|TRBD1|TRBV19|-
TGTGCCAGTTTGACAGGGGATGCGGGAAAACTGTTTTTT
CASLTGDAGKLFF
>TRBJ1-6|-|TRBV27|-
TGTGCCAGCAGTTTCGGACCTGGCTCACCCCTCCACTTT
CASSFGPGSPLHF
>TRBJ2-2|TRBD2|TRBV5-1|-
TGCGCCAGCAGCGCTACTAGCGGGGCGAACACCGGGGAGCTGTTTTTT
CASSATSGANTGELFF
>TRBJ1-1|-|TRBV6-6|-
TGTGCCAGCGGTCCGCCGTGGAGGCGAGTGGGCACTGAAGCTTTCTTT
CASGPPWRRVGTEAFF
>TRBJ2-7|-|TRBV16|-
TGTGCCAGCAGCCAATCTGGGGTCGAGCAGTACTTC
CASSQSGVEQYF
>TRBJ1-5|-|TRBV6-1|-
TGTGCCAGCAGTGAGTCCCGAGATCAGCCCCAGCATTTT
CASSESRDQPQHF
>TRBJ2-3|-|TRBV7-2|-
TGTGCCAGCAGCCAGACTTGGGGCACAGATACGCAGTATTTT
CASSQTWGTDTQYF
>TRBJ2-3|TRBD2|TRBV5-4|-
TGTGCCAGCAGCACCACTAGCGGAGCTGTGGATACGCAGTATTTT
CASSTTSGAVDTQYF
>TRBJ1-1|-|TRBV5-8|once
TGTGCCAGCAGCTTTTGGCAGGGAAACACTGAAGCTTTCTTT
CASSFWQGNTEAFF
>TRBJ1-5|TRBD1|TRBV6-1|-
TGTGCCAGCATGCGGGACAGGGCAAGCAATCAGCCCCAGCATTTT
CASMRDRASNQPQHF
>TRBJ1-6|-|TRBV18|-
TGTGCCAGCTCACCGACGGGGGGATCGAATTCACCCCTCCACTTT
CASSPTGGSNSPLHF
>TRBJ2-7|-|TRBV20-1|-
TGCAGTGCTAGACAGGGCCAAGAGCAGTACTTC
CSARQGQEQYF
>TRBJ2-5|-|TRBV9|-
TGTGCCAGCGGCCGGGAAGGGAAGGGTCAAGAGACCCAGTACTTC
CASGREGKGQETQYF
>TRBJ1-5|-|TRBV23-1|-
TGCGCCAGCAGTAAAGGGGCGATTACGCCCCAGCATTTT
CASSKGAITPQHF
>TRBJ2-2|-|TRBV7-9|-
TGTGCCAGCGCCCTCCCCGGGGAGCTGTTTTTT
CASALPGELFF
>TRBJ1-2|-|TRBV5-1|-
TGCGCCAGCAGCCCTGACCTTAACTATGGCTACACCTTC
CASSPDLNYGYTF
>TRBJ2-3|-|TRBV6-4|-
TGTGCCACCACAGATACGCAGTATTTT
CATTDTQYF
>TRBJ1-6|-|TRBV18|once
TGTGCCAGCTCACCAAGAGGTGGACTCGGCCAGGGGTCACCCCTCCACTTT
CASSPRGGLGQGSPLHF
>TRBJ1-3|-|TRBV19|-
TGTGCCAGTAGTACCCAGGGCTCTGGAAACACCATATATTTT
CASSTQGSGNTIYF